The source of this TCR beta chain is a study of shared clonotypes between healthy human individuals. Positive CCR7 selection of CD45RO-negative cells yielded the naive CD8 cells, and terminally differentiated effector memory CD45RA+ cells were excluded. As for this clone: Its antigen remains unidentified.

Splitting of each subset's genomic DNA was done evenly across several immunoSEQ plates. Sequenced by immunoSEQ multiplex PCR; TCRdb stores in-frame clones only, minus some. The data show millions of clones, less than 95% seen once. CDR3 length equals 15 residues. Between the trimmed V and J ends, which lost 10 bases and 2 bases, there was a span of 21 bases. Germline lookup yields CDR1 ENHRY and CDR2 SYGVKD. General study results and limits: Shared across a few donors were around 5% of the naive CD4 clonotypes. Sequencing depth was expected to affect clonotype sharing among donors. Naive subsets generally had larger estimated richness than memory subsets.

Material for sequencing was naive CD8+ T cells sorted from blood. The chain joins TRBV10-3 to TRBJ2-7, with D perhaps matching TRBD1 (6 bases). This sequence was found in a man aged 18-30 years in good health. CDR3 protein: CATSDPGAAPYEQYF. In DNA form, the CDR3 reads TGTGCCACTTCAGATCCAGGGGCCGCTCCCTACGAGCAGTACTTC.